This T cell receptor beta chain was retrieved from a study of blood T cell repertoires in COVID-19. About the study: The analysed material was cDNA or gDNA that came from T cells, B-cell-depleted T cells, or PBMCs.

Germline CDR1 reads SEHNR; CDR2 reads FQNEAQ (reference sequence). Between the trimmed V and J ends, which lost 3 bases and 1 base, there was a span of 6 bases. This CDR3 region has 13 residues. Only in-frame clones appear in the TCRdb table, and some are missing; sequencing was by immunoSEQ multiplex PCR. The table has 70,000 or so clones, 90% seen once. The sequence was obtained from a human donor in a cohort sampled during active COVID-19. The sequenced sample was peripheral blood. The chain is built from TRBV7-9 and TRBJ1-1; no clear D gene. This CDR3 is CASSFTENTEAFF. The DNA for the CDR3 is TGTGCCAGCAGCTTTACAGAGAACACTGAAGCTTTCTTT.